Shown below are 9 T cell receptor beta chains from a single sample sequenced in a study of beta chain features in type 1 diabetes. The whole isolated RNA underwent reverse transcription, so sequencing captured expressed TCRB transcripts. Libraries were prepared by immunoSEQ multiplex PCR; TCRdb keeps only in-frame clonotypes and omits some of them. The sample shows about 200,000 clones, roughly a tenth of them seen only once. What was sequenced was central memory CD4+ T cells from blood. The receptor source for this set is a man aged 18 to 30 in good health.

This clone was counted only a few times. The genes are TRBV4-1 and TRBJ2-5; D is possibly TRBD1 (5 bases). Germline V gene data show CDR1 as MGHRA and CDR2 as YSYEKL. CDR3 length: 13 residues. V was clipped by 0 bases and J by 11 bases, with 13 bases between them. The CDR3, as DNA: TGCGCCAGCAGCCAAGACAGGGTGAGAGAGCAGTACTTC. Translation gives CASSQDRVREQYF.

This clone was seen only a few times. The chain links TRBV7-9 to TRBJ2-3; 7 nucleotides align to TRBD1. This CDR3 is 14 amino acids long. V lost 4 bases, J lost 4 bases, and 5 bases stayed unmatched. The germline gives CDR1 SEHNR, CDR2 FQNEAQ (reference sequence). The DNA of the CDR3 is TGTGCCAGCAGCTCATCAGGGGGTCCAGATACGCAGTATTTT. Residues: CASSSSGGPDTQYF.

V is TRBV11-2 and J is TRBJ2-1; 7 positions match TRBD2. The CDR3 loop spans 15 amino acids. CDR1 is SGHAT, CDR2 FQNNGV, per germline. V lost 5 bases to trimming and J lost 3 bases; unmatched junction nucleotides: 7. CDR3 sequence: CASSPAGRNYNEQFF. The CDR3 DNA sequence: TGTGCCAGCAGCCCCGCCGGGAGGAACTACAATGAGCAGTTCTTC. The entire variable domain, with the rest obtained from reference TRBV11-2 and TRBJ2-1, is as follows: EAGVAQSPRYKIIEKRQSVAFWCNPISGHATLYWYQQILGQGPKLLIQFQNNGVVDDSQLPKDRFSAERLKGVDSTLKIQPAKLEDSAVYLCASSPAGRNYNEQFFGPGTRLTVL.

The sample holds a few counts of this clone. The chain has TRBV6-6 and TRBJ2-5, with 9 bases identical to TRBD1. This CDR3 has 14 residues. With V trimmed by 7 bases and J by 2 bases, 5 bases remained unmatched. CDR1 is MNHNY, CDR2 SVGAGI, per germline (reference sequence). CDR3: CASIGTGSQETQYF. Written as DNA, the CDR3 is TGTGCCAGCATCGGGACAGGGTCACAAGAGACCCAGTACTTC.

The chain links TRBV7-3 to TRBJ1-2, with a weak D call TRBD1 (5 bases). CDR1 and CDR2 (germline): SGHTA, FQGTGA. V was clipped by 4 bases and J by 8 bases, with 14 bases between them. The CDR3 consists of 13 residues. This CDR3 reads CASSSRESEGYTF. The CDR3 region has the DNA TGTGCCAGCAGCTCCAGGGAGAGCGAGGGCTACACCTTC.

This clone was counted between two and nine times. The chain is built from TRBV2 and TRBJ2-5; D gene unclear. V was pared by 1 base and J by 5 bases, with 17 bases between. The germline V gene encodes CDR1 SNHLY and CDR2 FYNNEI. The CDR3 covers 16 residues. The CDR3 region is CASSEVASHGSETQYF. DNA for the CDR3: TGTGCCAGCAGTGAAGTTGCCAGCCACGGGTCGGAGACCCAGTACTTC. Variable domain in full (rest from reference TRBV2 and TRBJ2-5): EPEVTQTPSHQVTQMGQEVILRCVPISNHLYFYWYRQILGQKVEFLVSFYNNEISEKSEIFDDQFSVERPDGSNFTLKIRSTKLEDSAMYFCASSEVASHGSETQYFGPGTRLLVL.

This clone has just a few counts. This likely reflects a read error, since a far larger clone is one base away. V gene TRBV29-1 combines with J gene TRBJ1-3, with a tentative D call TRBD1 (5 bases). Germline CDR1 and CDR2: SQVTM and ANQGSEA. The CDR3 spans 13 residues. The CDR3 protein is CRAQTASGNTIYF. CDR3 DNA sequence: TGCAGAGCGCAGACAGCCTCTGGAAACACCATATATTTT.

This clone was counted between two and nine times. The same CDR3 also results from other DNA sequences found in this sample. The V gene is TRBV9, the J gene TRBJ2-7, with 10 bases matching TRBD1. The ends lost 0 bases at V and 6 bases at J; junction bases unmatched: 3. The CDR3 sequence is 14 residues long. Germline V gene data show CDR1 as SGDLS and CDR2 as YYNGEE. This CDR3 reads CASSVEGQGSEQYF. CDR3 DNA: TGTGCCAGCAGCGTAGAGGGACAGGGGAGCGAGCAGTACTTC.

Only a few counts were recorded for this clone. V and J are TRBV4-1 and TRBJ2-3, with TRBD2 matching over 7 bases. After removal of 5 bases from V and 3 bases from J, the junction contained 8 bases not matched to a gene. The length of the CDR3 is 15 residues. CDR1 is MGHRA, CDR2 YSYEKL, per germline. The CDR3 protein is CASSYSGKETDTQYF. The DNA for the CDR3 is TGCGCCAGCAGCTACAGCGGGAAGGAAACAGATACGCAGTATTTT.